This T cell receptor beta chain was profiled in a study of OX40 agonist ivuxolimab in advanced cancers. At the level of the whole study: The costimulatory receptor OX40 (CD134) was targeted by ivuxolimab, a fully human IgG2 agonistic monoclonal antibody. Intravenous ivuxolimab was administered to patients every 2 weeks at six dose levels: 0.01, 0.1, 0.3, 1.5, 3 and 10 mg/kg. Peripheral TCRbeta sequencing was intended to test whether TCR sequence diversity was altered and clonal T-cell expansion was caused by ivuxolimab. The dose-escalation cohort was about 83% male with a mean age of approximately 59 years, ranging from roughly 23 to 79. Prior anti-PD-1, anti-PD-L1 or anti-CTLA-4 therapy was permitted, and checkpoint inhibitors had been received by around 40% of dose-escalation patients. Partial responses were achieved by three dose-escalation patients, of whom one had hepatocellular carcinoma and two had cutaneous melanoma. The paper covers the monotherapy dose-escalation part of the phase I ivuxolimab trial, which included N ≈ 54 patients. Of the roughly 52 dose-escalation patients, hepatocellular carcinoma was present in approximately 20, melanoma in approximately 15, renal cell carcinoma in 9 and head and neck cancer in 9.

Genomic DNA was extracted from sorted cells for sequencing of the TCRbeta CDR3 region. The immunoSEQ Assay was used for sequencing of TCRbeta CDR3 regions. This immuneACCESS table, as held by TCRdb, lists in-frame sequences with V and J called but not all clones. Of the missing ones, under half trace to an unresolved V gene in checked studies; the others have no known cause. The sample contains 75,000 to 100,000 clones, around nine tenths of them found a single time. Of the sample, around 0.52% falls within the top ten clones. The research as a whole found: On average, CD8+ T cells showed more expanded clones than CD4+ T cells after ivuxolimab. Partial responders in the 0.1-3.0 mg/kg groups had among the lowest normalized peripheral clonal expansion, especially among CD8+ T cells. At doses of 0.1 to 3.0 mg/kg, clonal expansion of both CD4+ and CD8+ T cells in blood was seen between baseline and week 6. Antigen specificity was not determined for the clonally expanded peripheral T cells. Low levels of normalized T-cell clonal expansion were also seen in some patients who did not respond.

The trial excluded patients who had a history of autoimmune disease or who were on systemic immunosuppression. Peripheral blood for TCR sequencing was collected from all dose cohorts at baseline, on cycle 4 day 1, and on cycle 7 day 1. The samples were drawn from a first-in-human, open-label, multicenter phase I dose-escalation trial of ivuxolimab. Adults with locally advanced or metastatic melanoma, renal cell carcinoma, hepatocellular carcinoma or head and neck squamous cell carcinoma were enrolled in the trial. CD4+ and CD8+ T cells were sorted separately from peripheral blood before TCR sequencing. V was cut back by 4 bases and J by 7 bases, leaving a gap of 10 bases between them. Counted from cysteine to phenylalanine, this CDR3 has 13 amino acids. Only the CDR3 part of the read is kept: 39 bases, read in frame from the first base. The germline V gene specifies SNHLY as CDR1 and FYNNEI as CDR2.

Points on this clone: Which antigen it targets is not known. No base qualities exist here, and no much larger clone lies one base off it.

This TCR came from an adult with an advanced solid tumor such as melanoma, head and neck, liver or kidney cancer. The V and J genes are TRBV2 and TRBJ1-4; the D region possibly corresponds to TRBD1 (6 bases align). This specimen consisted of CD4+ or CD8+ T cells sorted from blood, obtained in a trial of the OX40 agonist ivuxolimab. The nucleotides are TGTGCCAGCAGTGTTGAGGGGGGTGAAAAACTGTTTTTT. It specifies CASSVEGGEKLFF.